One sample yielded the 8 T cell receptor beta chains listed below, sequenced in a study of Graves' ophthalmopathy and Graves' hyperthyroidism. The authors amplified TCR beta CDR3 regions, and they did so from RNA transcripts for repertoire sequencing. In the first round, RT-PCR was carried out with HTBI primers, and a multiplex PCR formed the second round. TCRdb itself ran the multiplex PCR reads through MiXCR, one entry per CDR3 protein. The data show 560,000 or so distinct CDR3 sequences, with less than 45% seen just once and about 4.6% held by the top ten. Material for sequencing was peripheral blood or thyroid tissue (not recorded which). Receptor source: an adult man with Graves' hyperthyroidism.

V usage is TRBV27 and J usage is TRBJ2-6, with D tentatively TRBD2 (5 bases). The V end was cut by 5 bases, the J end by 2 bases, with 13 bases between. The germline V gene encodes CDR1 MNHEY and CDR2 SMNVEV (reference sequence). The CDR3 has 16 residues. For the CDR3, the DNA is TGTGCCAGCAGTCCAAGAGGCGGGCCTGGGGCCAACGTCCTGACTTTC. It yields the protein CASSPRGGPGANVLTF.

This sequence joins TRBV6-1 and TRBJ2-5, with 11 bases fitting TRBD2. Germline V gene data show CDR1 as MNHNS and CDR2 as SASEGT. With 9 bases clipped from V and 2 bases from J, the junction kept 5 bases outside the gene matches. This CDR3 has 14 amino acids. The CDR3 spells CARLTSGVQETQYF. CDR3 DNA sequence: TGTGCCAGATTGACTAGCGGGGTACAAGAGACCCAGTACTTC.

This clonotype has ten or more counts. CDR3 in amino acids: CASSYASGDYEQYF. As DNA, the CDR3 is TGTGCCAGCAGTTACGCTAGCGGGGACTACGAGCAGTACTTC. The J gene is TRBJ2-7, the V gene TRBV6-5; TRBD2 aligns across 9 bases. The CDR3 contains 14 residues. V gave up 2 bases and J gave up 3 bases; unmatched junction bases: 2. Germline lookup yields CDR1 MNHEY and CDR2 SVGAGI.

This clonotype showed up many times. The chain links TRBV9 to TRBJ2-7; TRBD2 aligns across 9 bases. The CDR3 totals 13 residues. The germline V gene encodes CDR1 SGDLS and CDR2 YYNGEE. With V trimmed by 5 bases and J by 3 bases, 3 bases remained unmatched. In DNA form, the CDR3 reads TGTGCCAGCAGGCCAGCGGGAGGCTACGAGCAGTACTTC. Translating gives CASRPAGGYEQYF.

The chain combines TRBV10-2 with TRBJ1-6; D unclear. Germline CDR1 and CDR2: WSHSY and SAAADI. This CDR3 contains 14 residues. V gave up 8 bases and J gave up 3 bases, with 11 bases separating them. The CDR3 here is CASGTGGYNSPLHF. The CDR3 region has the DNA TGCGCCAGCGGCACCGGTGGCTATAATTCACCCCTCCACTTT.

The CDR3 loop is CASSIPTGTLHEQFF. CDR3 DNA sequence: TGTGCCAGCAGTATACCCACCGGGACACTCCATGAGCAGTTCTTC. V is TRBV7-9 and J is TRBJ2-7, with D perhaps matching TRBD1 (6 bases). The better agreement between TRBJ2-1 and the DNA end casts doubt on the J call. This CDR3 is built from 15 residues. Germline V CDR1 and CDR2: SEHNR, FQNEAQ (reference sequence).

This clonotype was seen a few times. The gene calls are TRBV5-1 and TRBJ1-5, with 8 nucleotides matching TRBD1. This CDR3 spans 15 amino acids. J gave up 5 bases and V 2 bases, and 6 bases lay outside the gene matches. Per the germline V gene, CDR1 is SGHRS and CDR2 is YFSETQ. In DNA, the CDR3 is TGCGCCAGCAGCTTTACAGGGACAGGTGATCAGCCCCAGCATTTT. Translated: CASSFTGTGDQPQHF.

V gene TRBV7-3 combines with J gene TRBJ2-3, with 11 bases matching TRBD2. Losses at the gene ends were 5 bases for V and 4 bases for J; bases not matched to a gene: 5. Germline V CDR1 and CDR2: SGHTA, FQGTGA. The CDR3 is 15 residues long. DNA for the CDR3: TGTGCCAGCAGCCCGACTAGCGGGACGGCAGATACGCAGTATTTT. Translation gives CASSPTSGTADTQYF.